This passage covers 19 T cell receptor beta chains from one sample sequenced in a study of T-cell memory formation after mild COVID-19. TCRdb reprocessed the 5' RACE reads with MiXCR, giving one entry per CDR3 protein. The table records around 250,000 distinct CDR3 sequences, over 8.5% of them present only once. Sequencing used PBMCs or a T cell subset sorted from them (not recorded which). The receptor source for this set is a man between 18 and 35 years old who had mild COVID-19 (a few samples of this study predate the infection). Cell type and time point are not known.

CDR3 nucleotide sequence: TGTGCCAGCAGTTTCGGCTCCCGGCGGGGAGAGACCCAGTACTTC. Translation: CASSFGSRRGETQYF. The V and J genes are TRBV28 and TRBJ2-5; a weak D match, TRBD2 (6 bases). V was trimmed by 3 bases and J by 4 bases, leaving 15 bases between them. CDR1 MDHEN and CDR2 SYDVKM come from the germline V gene. This CDR3 contains 15 residues. The variable domain in full, with the rest retrieved from reference TRBV28 and TRBJ2-5, is DVKVTQSSRYLVKRTGEKVFLECVQDMDHENMFWYRQDPGLGLRLIYFSYDVKMKEKGDIPEGYSVSREKKERFSLILESASTNQTSMYLCASSFGSRRGETQYFGPGTRLLVL.

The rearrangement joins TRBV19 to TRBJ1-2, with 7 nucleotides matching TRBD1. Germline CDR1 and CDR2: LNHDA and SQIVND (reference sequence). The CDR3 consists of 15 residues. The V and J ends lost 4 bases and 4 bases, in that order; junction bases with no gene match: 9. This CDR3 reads CASSTSRDSPYGYTF. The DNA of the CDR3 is TGTGCCAGTAGTACCTCCCGGGACAGCCCCTATGGCTACACCTTC.

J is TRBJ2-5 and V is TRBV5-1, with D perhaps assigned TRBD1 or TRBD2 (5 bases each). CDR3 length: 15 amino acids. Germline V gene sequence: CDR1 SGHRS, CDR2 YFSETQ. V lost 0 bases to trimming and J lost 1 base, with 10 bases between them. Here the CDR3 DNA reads TGCGCCAGCAGCTTGGCCCGGGGACCCCAAGAGACCCAGTACTTC. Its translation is CASSLARGPQETQYF.

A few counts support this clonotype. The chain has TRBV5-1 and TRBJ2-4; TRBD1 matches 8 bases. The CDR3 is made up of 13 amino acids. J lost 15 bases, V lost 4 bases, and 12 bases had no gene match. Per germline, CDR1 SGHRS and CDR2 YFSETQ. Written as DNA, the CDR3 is TGCGCCAGCAGCCCCCGACAGGGGTCTAGGCGGTACTTC. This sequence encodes CASSPRQGSRRYF.

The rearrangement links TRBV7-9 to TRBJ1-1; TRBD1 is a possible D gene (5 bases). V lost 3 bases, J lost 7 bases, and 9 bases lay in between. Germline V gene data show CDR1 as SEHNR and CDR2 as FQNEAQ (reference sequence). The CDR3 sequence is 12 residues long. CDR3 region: CASSFGAFEAFF. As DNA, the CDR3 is TGTGCCAGCAGCTTTGGGGCTTTTGAAGCTTTCTTT.

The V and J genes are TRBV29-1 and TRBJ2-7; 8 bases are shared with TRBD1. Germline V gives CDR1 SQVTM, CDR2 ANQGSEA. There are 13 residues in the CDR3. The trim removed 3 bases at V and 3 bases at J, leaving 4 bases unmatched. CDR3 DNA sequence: TGCAGCGTTGAGACAGGGGAATGCTACGAGCAGTACGTC. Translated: CSVETGECYEQYV.

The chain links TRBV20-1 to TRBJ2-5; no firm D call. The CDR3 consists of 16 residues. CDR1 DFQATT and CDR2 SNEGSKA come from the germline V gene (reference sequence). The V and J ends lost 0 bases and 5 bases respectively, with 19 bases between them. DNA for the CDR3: TGCAGTGCTAGAGATCTCTTGGGTCTTCGGGTGGAGACCCAGTACTTC. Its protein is CSARDLLGLRVETQYF.

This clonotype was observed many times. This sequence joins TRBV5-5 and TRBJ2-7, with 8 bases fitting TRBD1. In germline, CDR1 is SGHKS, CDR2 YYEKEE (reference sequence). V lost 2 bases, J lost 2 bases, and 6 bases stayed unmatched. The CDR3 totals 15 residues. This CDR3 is CASSFRQGRPYEQYF. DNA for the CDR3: TGTGCCAGCAGCTTCCGACAGGGGAGGCCCTACGAGCAGTACTTC.

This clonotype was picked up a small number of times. The DNA of the CDR3 is TGTGCCAGCAGTGAGGGGAGGGGCTGGGATCAGCCCCAGCATTTT. It encodes CASSEGRGWDQPQHF. The chain employs TRBV25-1 and TRBJ1-5; D might be TRBD1 (5 bases). V was clipped by 3 bases and J by 5 bases, with 14 bases between them. The germline CDR1 and CDR2 sequences are MGHDK and SYGVNS. The CDR3 consists of 15 residues.

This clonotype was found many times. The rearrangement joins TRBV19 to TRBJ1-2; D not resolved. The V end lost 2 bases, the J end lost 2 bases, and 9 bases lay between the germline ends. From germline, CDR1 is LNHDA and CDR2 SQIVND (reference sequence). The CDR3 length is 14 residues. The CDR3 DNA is TGTGCCAGTAGTATAACCGCACAGAACTATGGCTACACCTTC. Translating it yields CASSITAQNYGYTF.

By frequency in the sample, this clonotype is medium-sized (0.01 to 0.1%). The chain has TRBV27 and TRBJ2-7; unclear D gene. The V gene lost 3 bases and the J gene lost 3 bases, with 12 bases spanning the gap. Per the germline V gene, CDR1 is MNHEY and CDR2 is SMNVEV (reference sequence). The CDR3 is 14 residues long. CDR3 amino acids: CASSFSGTFYEQYF. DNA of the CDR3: TGTGCCAGCAGTTTTTCGGGTACTTTCTACGAGCAGTACTTC.

The CDR3 reads CASSDRGDSTDTQYF. For the CDR3, the DNA is TGTGCCAGCAGCGACAGGGGTGATAGCACAGATACGCAGTATTTT. The chain uses TRBV9 and TRBJ2-3; TRBD1 agrees at 7 bases. Trimming removed 3 bases from V and 0 bases from J; junction bases left unmatched: 4. CDR1 and CDR2 from the germline V gene are SGDLS and YYNGEE. This CDR3 has 15 residues.

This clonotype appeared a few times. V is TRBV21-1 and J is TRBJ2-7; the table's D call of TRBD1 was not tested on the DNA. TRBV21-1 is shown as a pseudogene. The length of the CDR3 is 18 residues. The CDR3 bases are TGTGCCAGCAGCAAACCCTGGGGGGCGAGACAGGGGGGCGACGAGCAGTACTTC. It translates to CASSKPWGARQGGDEQYF.

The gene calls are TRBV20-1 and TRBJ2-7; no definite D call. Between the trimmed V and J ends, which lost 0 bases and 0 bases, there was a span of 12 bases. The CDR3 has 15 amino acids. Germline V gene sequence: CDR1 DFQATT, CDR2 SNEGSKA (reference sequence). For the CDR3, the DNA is TGCAGTGCTAGAGATCCCCCGGGTAGCTCCTACGAGCAGTACGTC. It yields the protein CSARDPPGSSYEQYV.

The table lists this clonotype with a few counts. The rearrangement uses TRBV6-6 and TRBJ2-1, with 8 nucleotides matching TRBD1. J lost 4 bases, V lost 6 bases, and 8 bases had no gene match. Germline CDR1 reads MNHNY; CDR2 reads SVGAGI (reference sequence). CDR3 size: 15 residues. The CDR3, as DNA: TGTGCCAGCAGAAACGGACAGGGAACTTACAATGAGCAGTTCTTC. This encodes CASRNGQGTYNEQFF.

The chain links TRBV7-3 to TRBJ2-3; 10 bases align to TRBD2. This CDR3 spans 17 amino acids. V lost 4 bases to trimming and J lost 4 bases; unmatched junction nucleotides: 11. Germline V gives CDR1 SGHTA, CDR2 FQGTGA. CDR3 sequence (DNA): TGTGCCAGCAGCTCATCCGAGCGGGGGGGCCGGCCAGATACGCAGTATTTT. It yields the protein CASSSSERGGRPDTQYF.

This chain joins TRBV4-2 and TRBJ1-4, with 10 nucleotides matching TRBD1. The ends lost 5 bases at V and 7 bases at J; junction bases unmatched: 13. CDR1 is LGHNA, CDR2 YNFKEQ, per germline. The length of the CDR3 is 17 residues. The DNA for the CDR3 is TGTGCCAGCAGCTTACCGGGACAGGGGAAAGGAACTGAAAAACTGTTTTTT. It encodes CASSLPGQGKGTEKLFF.

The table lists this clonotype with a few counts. DNA for the CDR3: TGTGCCTCCGAGTCGGGGGCCATACAACAAGAGACCCAGTACTTC. Its translation is CASESGAIQQETQYF. J is TRBJ2-5 and V is TRBV7-9; either TRBD1 or TRBD2 may fit D (6 bases each). CDR1 and CDR2 from the germline V gene are SEHNR and FQNEAQ (reference sequence). This CDR3 spans 15 amino acids. Trimming removed 11 bases from V and 2 bases from J, with 21 bases in between.

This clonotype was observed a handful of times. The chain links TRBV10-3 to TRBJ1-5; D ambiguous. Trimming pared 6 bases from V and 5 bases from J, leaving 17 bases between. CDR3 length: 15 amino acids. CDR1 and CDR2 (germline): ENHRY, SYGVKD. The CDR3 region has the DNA TGTGCCATCAGGGATTCACAAGGTTTGGATCAGCCCCAGCATTTT. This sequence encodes CAIRDSQGLDQPQHF.